This paragraph reports one T cell receptor beta chain. The protocol was immunoSEQ multiplex PCR, while the TCRdb copy is restricted to in-frame clones and leaves out a portion. The data show approximately 220,000 clones, with just under 95% seen just once and roughly 1.6% held by the top ten. Per the germline V gene, CDR1 is SNHLY and CDR2 is FYNNEI. The length of the CDR3 is 15 residues. The V gene end was trimmed by 8 bases and the J gene end by 4 bases; junction bases not matched to a gene: 7. This sample stems from a study of control samples from healthy donors and cancer patients. This receptor was obtained from a man aged 50 or older in good health. The chain combines TRBV2 with TRBJ2-7; the match to TRBD2 covers 14 bases. What was sequenced was blood. As DNA, the CDR3 is TGTGCCAGCGGTAGACTAGCGGGGGGGCAGTACGAGCAGTACTTC. This gives the protein CASGRLAGGQYEQYF.